This TCR beta chain is drawn from a study of beta chain features in type 1 diabetes. Study context: Examination of sorted cells across all samples involved about 99 million cells.

The purity of all sorted populations exceeded 98%. With 3 bases removed from V and 2 bases from J, the gap between germline ends came to 14 bases. The CDR3 loop spans 16 amino acids. Germline CDR1 reads MNHNS; CDR2 reads SASEGT. Isolated RNA was reverse transcribed in full, so expressed TCRB transcripts were sequenced. Method: immunoSEQ multiplex PCR; TCRdb's copy keeps in-frame clones and lacks some. The sample contains under 400,000 clones, 14% of which appear only once. The receptor comes from a young man in good health. The sequenced sample consisted of central memory CD4+ T cells from blood. The chain has TRBV6-1 and TRBJ2-1; D is uncertain. CDR3 sequence reads: CASSDGISFTYNEQFF. CDR3 sequence (DNA): TGTGCCAGCAGTGATGGGATCTCATTTACCTACAATGAGCAGTTCTTC.